Listed below are T cell receptor beta chains from one sample, sequenced in a study of beta chain features in type 1 diabetes. Using immunoSEQ multiplex PCR, the repertoire was profiled, and TCRdb retains in-frame clones only, with some absent. Seen here are about 180,000 clones, about 13% observed once, and the top ten hold 0.6% to 0.8%. The material sequenced was central memory CD4+ T cells from blood. The origin of the receptors is a woman between 18 and 30 years old in good health. Each CDR3 is given with its conserved first and last residue. D genes are given only for firm matches.

v_call	j_call	d_call	cdr3_aa
TRBV15	TRBJ1-4	NA	CATSSGGLLGKGEKLFF
TRBV29-1	TRBJ1-4	NA	CSAPYGEKLFF
TRBV7-3	TRBJ1-2	NA	CASSSGGGRIDYGYTF
TRBV10-3	TRBJ2-7	NA	CAISEGQFNEQYF
TRBV28	TRBJ1-4	NA	CASTPTDVNEKLFF
TRBV27	TRBJ2-3	NA	CASSGKSGHTSTDTQYF
TRBV30	TRBJ1-5	NA	CAWSETGPRPQHF
TRBV30	TRBJ2-5	TRBD1	CAWSVKGQGAKTQYF
TRBV19	TRBJ1-5	NA	CASREGLRANQPQHF
TRBV7-2	TRBJ1-1	NA	CASSSVAVSEAFF
TRBV10-3	TRBJ2-7	NA	CAISESPSSYEQYF
TRBV29-1	TRBJ2-1	TRBD2	CSVSGLAGANEQFF
TRBV6-4	TRBJ1-5	NA	CASSADRTGQPQHF
TRBV29-1	TRBJ2-6	NA	CSAADRFSGANVLTF
TRBV11-1	TRBJ2-2	TRBD1	CASSSRQGAGELFF
TRBV29-1	TRBJ1-3	TRBD1	CSVEPRTGSGNTIYF
TRBV9	TRBJ1-2	TRBD1	CASSVDIRTGPNYGYTF
TRBV5-4	TRBJ2-1	TRBD2	CASSFAPTSGRANEQFF
TRBV28	TRBJ2-5	TRBD1	CASSLQGVEATQYF
TRBV5-1	TRBJ2-1	NA	CASSLSITGSSYNEQFF
TRBV28	TRBJ2-7	TRBD2	CASSFTSGNSYEQYF
TRBV12-1	TRBJ2-4	NA	CPRNRDSRDIQYF
TRBV11-2	TRBJ1-2	NA	CASSLDSLGKYGYTF
TRBV11-2	TRBJ2-1	NA	CASGLSSYNEQFF
TRBV5-1	TRBJ1-1	NA	CASSLGAVRGNTEAFF
TRBV7-3	TRBJ2-2	TRBD2	CASTRGLAGDAGELFF
TRBV18	TRBJ2-6	NA	CASSPTSGSGANVLTF
TRBV6-1	TRBJ1-1	NA	CASSEVGPREVAFF
TRBV7-9	TRBJ1-2	NA	CASSQTDSGYYTF
TRBV10-3	TRBJ2-7	TRBD1	CAIREPGTGTPYEQYF
TRBV7-8	TRBJ2-3	TRBD1	CASSLNRGTDTQYF
TRBV5-1	TRBJ1-5	NA	CASSLDGDQPQHF
TRBV7-2	TRBJ2-7	TRBD2	CASSLEASGAYEQYF
TRBV13	TRBJ1-2	NA	CASSYGRSNYGYTF
TRBV4-2	TRBJ2-3	NA	CASSPGWVSPKTTLSLTDTQYF
TRBV29-1	TRBJ2-2	TRBD1	CSAHGTANTGELFF
TRBV19	TRBJ2-1	TRBD2	CASRTGGSKDEQFF
TRBV18	TRBJ2-7	TRBD2	CASSPPGGSEQYF
TRBV5-1	TRBJ2-3	TRBD2	CASSLGREGTDTQYF
TRBV7-2	TRBJ1-2	NA	CASSSFEGGDGYTF